Described below is a single T cell receptor (beta chain) sequence and its context. Its cognate antigen is unknown. Primers for the PCR totalled 60 Vbeta and 13 Jbeta. Assay: immunoSEQ multiplex PCR; the TCRdb copy retains only in-frame clones and omits some. The repertoire includes about 160,000 clones, around four fifths of them detected once, and roughly 1.5% sits in the top ten. The data originate from a study of cytomegalovirus exposure and HLA in healthy donors. Broader study findings: A few CMV-associated chains proved CMV antigen-specific in vitro. Most CMV-associated TCR beta chains were later found to appear HLA-restricted.

V was shortened by 2 bases and J by 5 bases, with 13 bases between the two germline ends. Germline V gene sequence: CDR1 MGHRA, CDR2 YSYEKL. The CDR3 has 15 amino acids. This TCR derives from a woman in her twenties or thirties in good health and CMV-seronegative. This chain joins TRBV4-1 and TRBJ2-1; D may be TRBD2 (5 bases). The sample was PBMCs. The CDR3 spells CASSQSRDTDNEQFF. CDR3 coding DNA: TGCGCCAGCAGCCAAAGCCGGGATACCGACAATGAGCAGTTCTTC.